This paragraph reports one T cell receptor (beta chain). Its antigen is not known. Repertoires were generated with immunoSEQ multiplex PCR, while TCRdb's copy carries only in-frame clones and drops some. The sample shows around 150,000 clones, around 93% of them seen only once. This entry belongs to a study of T cell responses to AZD1222 COVID-19 vaccine. Findings of the study overall: Nearly half of spike-specific TCRs reportedly target variant regions that are unmutated in the B.1.351 and B.1.1.7 variants. Along spike, vaccine-associated CD4 TCRs were found throughout, with dominance at 160-218 and 743-854. Clonal diversity may have been underestimated in mostly white British donors. Repertoires were collected only later (after the peak T cell response had occurred).

V was clipped by 3 bases and J by 4 bases, with 10 bases between them. CDR1 is DFQATT and CDR2 is SNEGSKA in the germline V gene (reference sequence). This CDR3 has 13 residues. Sample: peripheral blood, taken on day 0 of AZD1222 vaccination. The chain couples TRBV20-1 to TRBJ2-1; D is unresolved. This TCR was recovered from an adult in good health. The CDR3 DNA follows: TGCAGTGCTAGTCCGCCAAATTACAATGAGCAGTTCTTC. This gives the protein CSASPPNYNEQFF.